This T cell receptor (beta chain) was recovered during a study of T cell changes during pregnancy in multiple sclerosis. The table came from immunoSEQ multiplex PCR; TCRdb's copy has only in-frame clones and leaves some out. The sample has fewer than 15,000 clones, 90% seen once. This sequence originates from a female donor in good health, enrolled as a control in a pregnancy study. The material sequenced was CD8+ T cells from peripheral blood mononuclear cells, taken after pregnancy.

The CDR3 protein is CASRGGQGTNEQYF. The CDR3 DNA is TGTGCCAGCAGGGGCGGACAGGGAACCAACGAGCAGTACTTC. The gene calls are TRBV6-6 and TRBJ2-7; 8 bases match TRBD1. V shed 6 bases, J shed 5 bases, and the junction held 9 bases outside the gene matches. The CDR3 is made up of 14 amino acids. Germline CDR1 MNHNY, CDR2 SVGAGI (reference sequence).